These 12 T cell receptor beta chains originate from one sample sequenced in a study of blood T cell repertoires in COVID-19. The assay was immunoSEQ multiplex PCR, and TCRdb's table has in-frame clones only and misses some. The repertoire holds around 300,000 clones, with around 90% as singletons. The sample taken for sequencing was peripheral blood. These TCRs come from a woman in her thirties or forties with COVID-19, enrolled during active disease.

The V call is TRBV24-1, the J call TRBJ1-2, with 7 bases lining up with TRBD1. The junction had 17 bases not matched to a gene; V was cut back by 10 bases and J by 7 bases. The CDR3 is 15 amino acids. The germline V gene encodes CDR1 KGHDR and CDR2 SFDVKD. CDR3 sequence reads: CATQDRYPLSGGYTF. The CDR3, as DNA: TGTGCCACGCAGGACAGGTATCCCCTCTCCGGTGGCTACACCTTC.

This chain uses TRBV27 with TRBJ1-2; tentative D call: TRBD1 (6 bases). The CDR3 contains 15 residues. The V and J ends lost 6 bases and 7 bases respectively, with 21 bases between them. The V gene's germline CDR1 is MNHEY and CDR2 SMNVEV (reference sequence). The CDR3 coding sequence is TGTGCCAGCAGCCTGAACGGTGGGGGCGCGATTGGCTACACCTTC. Its translation: CASSLNGGGAIGYTF.

The chain links TRBV7-2 to TRBJ2-3; D remains unclear. V dropped 3 bases and J dropped 1 base, with 8 bases sitting between them. This CDR3 comprises 14 residues. Germline V gene sequence: CDR1 SGHTA, CDR2 FQGNSA. This CDR3 is CASSFGPRTDTQYF. The CDR3 DNA reads TGTGCCAGCAGCTTTGGGCCCCGCACAGATACGCAGTATTTT.

As regards this clone: The same CDR3 can be traced to other DNA sequences in this sample. CDR3 in DNA: TGCGCCAGCAGCCTCAGGGGCGTTAGCACAGATACGCAGTATTTT. Protein product: CASSLRGVSTDTQYF. The genes are TRBV5-1 and TRBJ2-3; TRBD1 might be the D (6 bases). The CDR3 sequence is 15 residues long. Germline V lookup: CDR1 SGHRS, CDR2 YFSETQ. The ends were cut back, 4 bases at V and 0 bases at J, with 12 bases in the middle.

The chain has TRBV5-1 and TRBJ2-7, with D perhaps TRBD1 (6 bases). CDR1 and CDR2 (germline): SGHRS, YFSETQ. Trimming shortened V by 0 bases and J by 4 bases, and 11 bases separated the two germline ends. This CDR3 has 14 amino acids. CDR3 bases: TGCGCCAGCAGCTTGGAACAGGGAAGGTACGAGCAGTACTTC. Its translation is CASSLEQGRYEQYF.

This clone was observed once. This sequence joins TRBV7-9 and TRBJ1-1, with unresolved D. From germline, CDR1 is SEHNR and CDR2 FQNEAQ (reference sequence). Deletions cut 1 base from V and 1 base from J, with 10 bases between. The CDR3 has 15 residues. Here the CDR3 reads CASSLGGQPNTEAFF. Written as DNA, the CDR3 is TGTGCCAGCAGCTTAGGAGGTCAGCCGAACACTGAAGCTTTCTTT.

The chain employs TRBV11-2 and TRBJ2-5; 9 nucleotides line up with TRBD1. Germline V gene lookup returns CDR1 SGHAT and CDR2 FQNNGV. Unmatched junction bases numbered 9, after V lost 5 bases and J lost 5 bases. This CDR3 has 15 residues. CDR3 in amino acids: CASSARDRVRETQYF. The CDR3 DNA reads as TGTGCCAGCAGCGCCCGGGACAGGGTGCGGGAGACCCAGTACTTC.

This chain links TRBV7-9 with TRBJ2-7; possibly TRBD1 for D (5 bases). Germline lookup yields CDR1 SEHNR and CDR2 FQNEAQ (reference sequence). V dropped 2 bases and J dropped 7 bases, with 9 bases sitting between them. This CDR3 is 12 amino acids long. The CDR3 protein is CASSLRGLEQYF. In DNA form, the CDR3 reads TGTGCCAGCAGCTTAAGGGGTCTAGAGCAGTACTTC.

The rearrangement uses TRBV5-4 and TRBJ2-5; 14 bases map to TRBD2. CDR3 length equals 16 residues. From germline, CDR1 is SGHNT and CDR2 YYREEE (reference sequence). J gave up 4 bases and V 3 bases, and 5 bases lay outside the gene matches. The CDR3 DNA is TGTGCCAGCAGCTCGGGACTAGCGGGGGTGGGAGAGACCCAGTACTTC. Translation gives CASSSGLAGVGETQYF. Variable domain in full (rest from reference TRBV5-4 and TRBJ2-5): ETGVTQSPTHLIKTRGQQVTLRCSSQSGHNTVSWYQQALGQGPQFIFQYYREEENGRGNFPPRFSGLQFPNYSSELNVNALELDDSALYLCASSSGLAGVGETQYFGPGTRLLVL.

This chain connects TRBV11-3 to TRBJ2-2, with 13 nucleotides matching TRBD2. Germline CDR1 and CDR2: SGHNT and YENEEA. CDR3 size: 17 residues. The V gene end was trimmed by 5 bases and the J gene end by 5 bases; junction bases not matched to a gene: 8. CDR3 region: CASSPTSGGTVTGELFF. CDR3 in DNA: TGTGCCAGCAGCCCGACTAGCGGGGGGACGGTAACCGGGGAGCTGTTTTTT.

V and J are TRBV19 and TRBJ2-2; 7 bases agree with TRBD1. After removal of 4 bases from V and 8 bases from J, the junction contained 7 bases not matched to a gene. The CDR3 is made up of 14 amino acids. Germline V gives CDR1 LNHDA, CDR2 SQIVND (reference sequence). The CDR3 protein is CASSRDRTMGELFF. CDR3 DNA sequence: TGTGCCAGTAGTAGGGACAGAACAATGGGGGAGCTGTTTTTT.

This clone was counted a few times. The CDR3 DNA is TGTGCCAGCAGCCTATCCGGGACAGGGAACGAGCAGTACTTC. It yields the protein CASSLSGTGNEQYF. This chain uses TRBV6-5 with TRBJ2-7, with 9 nucleotides matching TRBD1. J gave up 5 bases and V 6 bases, and 8 bases lay outside the gene matches. This CDR3 region has 14 residues. Germline CDR1 is MNHEY and CDR2 is SVGAGI.